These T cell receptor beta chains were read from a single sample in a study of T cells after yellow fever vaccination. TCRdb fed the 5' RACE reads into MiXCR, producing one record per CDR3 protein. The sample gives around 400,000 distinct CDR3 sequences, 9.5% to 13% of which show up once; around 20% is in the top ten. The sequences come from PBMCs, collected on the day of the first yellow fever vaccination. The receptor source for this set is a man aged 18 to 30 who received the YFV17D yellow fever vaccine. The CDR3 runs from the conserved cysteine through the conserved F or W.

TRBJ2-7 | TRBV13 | CASSPGLTTGEQYF
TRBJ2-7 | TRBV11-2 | CASSLDIGNRGEQYF
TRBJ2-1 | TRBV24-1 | CATSDSPGQGANEQFF
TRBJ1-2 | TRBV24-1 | CATSDFGINYGYTF
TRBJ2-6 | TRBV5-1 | CTSSLGGGSGANVLTF
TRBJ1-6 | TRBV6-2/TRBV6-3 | CASSYSRQEYNSPLHF
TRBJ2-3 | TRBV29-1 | CSVGMGTDTQYF
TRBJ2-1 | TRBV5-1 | CASSFSSGGSYNEQFF
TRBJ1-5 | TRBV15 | CATSFSDFNQPQHF
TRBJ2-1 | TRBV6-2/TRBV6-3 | CASSYARFGRTQPLLSSYNEQFF